This paragraph reports one TCR beta chain. Its antigen remains unidentified. CDR1 and CDR2 from the germline V gene are SEHNR and FQNEAQ (reference sequence). The ends lost 6 bases at V and 5 bases at J; junction bases unmatched: 7. This CDR3 region has 14 residues. Via MiXCR, TCRdb re-called the multiplex PCR reads, giving one row per CDR3 protein. There are 25,000 to 40,000 distinct CDR3 sequences in the sample; 60% to 70% occur only once, and 18% lies in the top ten. The data stem from a study of breast tumors, draining lymph nodes, adjacent tissues. Findings and limits, study-wide: Data fit most tumor T cells coming from lymph node, expanding in tumor. Luminal-like breast cancer showed significantly higher tumor–nontumor repertoire similarity than basal-like. Tumor repertoires ranked between lymph nodes and nontumor tissue in diversity, with V and J gene preferences.

This sequence joins TRBV7-9 and TRBJ2-3, with TRBD1 matching 8 bases. The clonotype originates from a female donor with breast cancer. Some clones in this sample may be carry-over from other donors' samples. Sequencing was performed on breast tumor tissue. The CDR3 spells CASRPTGEGDTQYF. Written as DNA, the CDR3 is TGTGCCAGCAGGCCGACAGGGGAAGGAGATACGCAGTATTTT.